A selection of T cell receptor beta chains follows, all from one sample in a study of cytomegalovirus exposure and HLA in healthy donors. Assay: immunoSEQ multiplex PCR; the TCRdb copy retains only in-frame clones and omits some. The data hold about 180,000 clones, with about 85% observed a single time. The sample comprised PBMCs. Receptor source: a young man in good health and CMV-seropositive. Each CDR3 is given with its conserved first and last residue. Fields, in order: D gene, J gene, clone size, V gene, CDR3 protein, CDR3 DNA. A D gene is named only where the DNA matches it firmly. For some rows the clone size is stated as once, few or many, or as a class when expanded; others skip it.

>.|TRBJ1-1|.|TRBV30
CAWSVGHSLNTEAFF
TGTGCCTGGAGTGTCGGACACTCGCTGAACACTGAAGCTTTCTTT
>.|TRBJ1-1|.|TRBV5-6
CASSWVRGLNTEAFF
TGTGCCAGCAGCTGGGTTCGCGGTTTGAACACTGAAGCTTTCTTT
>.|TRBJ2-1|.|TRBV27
CASRGLSNEQFF
TGTGCCAGCAGAGGACTATCCAATGAGCAGTTCTTC
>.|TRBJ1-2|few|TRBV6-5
CASRETGSEYYGYTF
TGTGCCAGCAGAGAAACAGGGTCGGAATACTATGGCTACACCTTC
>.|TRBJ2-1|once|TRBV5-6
CASSLGLGNEQFF
TGTGCCAGCAGCTTGGGACTCGGCAATGAGCAGTTCTTC
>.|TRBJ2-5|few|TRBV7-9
CASSSRETQYF
TGTGCCAGCAGCTCCAGGGAGACCCAGTACTTC
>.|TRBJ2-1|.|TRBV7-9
CASSLVDGGISYNEQFF
TGTGCCAGCAGCTTAGTTGATGGCGGGATTTCCTACAATGAGCAGTTCTTC
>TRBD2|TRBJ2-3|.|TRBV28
CASSIPGLGTLNTQYF
TGTGCCAGCAGTATTCCGGGACTAGGTACCCTAAATACGCAGTATTTT
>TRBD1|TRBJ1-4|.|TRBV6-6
CASRQGATNEKLFF
TGTGCCAGCCGACAGGGCGCAACTAATGAAAAACTGTTTTTT
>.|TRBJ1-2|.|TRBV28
CASSQAQGPRGYTF
TGTGCCAGCAGTCAAGCCCAGGGCCCGCGGGGCTACACCTTC
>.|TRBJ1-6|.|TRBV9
CASSVVGGNSPLHF
TGTGCCAGCAGCGTGGTGGGGGGGAATTCACCCCTCCACTTT
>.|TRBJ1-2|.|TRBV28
CASSLPNYGYTF
TGTGCCAGCAGTCTTCCTAACTATGGCTACACCTTC
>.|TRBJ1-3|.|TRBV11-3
CASSVDQGAGNTIYF
TGTGCCAGCAGCGTTGACCAGGGCGCTGGAAACACCATATATTTT
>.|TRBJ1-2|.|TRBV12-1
CASSCSGWGYGYTF
TGTGCCAGCAGCTGCTCGGGATGGGGCTATGGCTACACCTTC
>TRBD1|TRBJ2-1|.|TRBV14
CASSQDRGHEQFF
TGTGCCAGCAGCCAGGACAGGGGGCATGAGCAGTTCTTC
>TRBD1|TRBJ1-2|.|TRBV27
CASKFRGDYGYTF
TGTGCCAGCAAATTCAGGGGGGACTATGGCTACACCTTC
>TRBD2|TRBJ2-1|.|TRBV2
CASSPGTSEYNEQFF
TGTGCCAGCAGTCCCGGGACTAGCGAGTACAATGAGCAGTTCTTC
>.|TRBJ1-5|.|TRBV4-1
CASSQDSYSNQPQHF
TGCGCCAGCAGCCAGGACAGTTATAGCAATCAGCCCCAGCATTTT
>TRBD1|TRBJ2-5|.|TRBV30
CASGQGETQYF
TGTGCCTCAGGACAGGGAGAGACCCAGTACTTC
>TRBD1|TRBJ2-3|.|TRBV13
CASSLGQGQGVTDTQYF
TGTGCCAGCAGCTTAGGCCAGGGACAGGGGGTGACAGATACGCAGTATTTT
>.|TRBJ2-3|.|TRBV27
CASSRQVGDTQYF
TGTGCCAGCAGCAGACAGGTGGGAGATACGCAGTATTTT
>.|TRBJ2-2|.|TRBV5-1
CASSLAAAGELFF
TGCGCCAGCAGCTTGGCTGCAGCCGGGGAGCTGTTTTTT
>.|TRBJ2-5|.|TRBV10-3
CAISEEGRFYQETQYF
TGTGCCATCAGTGAGGAGGGCCGCTTCTACCAAGAGACCCAGTACTTC
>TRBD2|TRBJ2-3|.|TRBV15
CATSRMGGSLTDTQYF
TGTGCCACCAGCAGGATGGGGGGGAGCCTCACAGATACGCAGTATTTT
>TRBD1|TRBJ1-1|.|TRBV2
CASSSEQGRTEAFF
TGTGCCAGCAGTTCCGAACAGGGGAGGACTGAAGCTTTCTTT
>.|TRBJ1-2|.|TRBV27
CASSLNGGDYGYTF
TGTGCCAGCAGCCTAAACGGGGGAGACTATGGCTACACCTTC
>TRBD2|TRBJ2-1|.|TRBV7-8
CASSVRASGRGNEQFF
TGTGCCAGCAGCGTCCGGGCTAGCGGGAGGGGGAATGAGCAGTTCTTC
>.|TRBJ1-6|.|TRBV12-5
CASGLVLGGLYNSPLHF
TGTGCTAGTGGTTTGGTACTAGGTGGACTCTATAATTCACCCCTCCACTTT